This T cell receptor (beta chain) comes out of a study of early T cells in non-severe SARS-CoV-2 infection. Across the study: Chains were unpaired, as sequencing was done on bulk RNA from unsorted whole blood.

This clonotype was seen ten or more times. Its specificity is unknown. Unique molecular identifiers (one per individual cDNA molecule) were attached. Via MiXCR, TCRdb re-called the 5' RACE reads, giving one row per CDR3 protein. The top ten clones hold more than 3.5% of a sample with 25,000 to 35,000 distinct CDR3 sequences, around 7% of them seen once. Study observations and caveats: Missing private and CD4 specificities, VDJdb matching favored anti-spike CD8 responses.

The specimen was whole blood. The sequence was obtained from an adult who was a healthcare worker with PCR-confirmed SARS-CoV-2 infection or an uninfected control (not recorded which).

This chain's CDR3 is CASSQVPLGVGEQFF. The CDR3, as DNA: TGCGCCAGCAGCCAAGTGCCCCTCGGCGTTGGTGAGCAGTTCTTC. The gene calls are TRBV4-1 and TRBJ2-1; D remains unclear. The CDR3 contains 15 residues. Trimming pared 1 base from V and 9 bases from J, leaving 16 bases between. Germline V lookup: CDR1 MGHRA, CDR2 YSYEKL.